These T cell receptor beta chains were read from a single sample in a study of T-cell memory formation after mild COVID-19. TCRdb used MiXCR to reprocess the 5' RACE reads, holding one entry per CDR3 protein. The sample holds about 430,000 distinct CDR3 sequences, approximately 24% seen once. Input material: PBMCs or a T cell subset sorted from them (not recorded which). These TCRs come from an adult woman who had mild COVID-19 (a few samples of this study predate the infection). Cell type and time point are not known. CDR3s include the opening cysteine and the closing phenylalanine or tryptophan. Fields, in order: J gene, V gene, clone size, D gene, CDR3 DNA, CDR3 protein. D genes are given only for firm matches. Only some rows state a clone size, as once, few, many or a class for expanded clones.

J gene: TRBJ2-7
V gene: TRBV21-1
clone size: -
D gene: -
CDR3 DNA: TGTGCCAGCAGCAAAGCGAAGGGGATTTCCATAAGCTACGAGCAGTACTTC
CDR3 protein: CASSKAKGISISYEQYF

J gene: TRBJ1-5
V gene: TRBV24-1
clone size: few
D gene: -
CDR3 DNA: TGTGCCACCAGTTCGAAGGGCAATCAGCCCCAGCATTTT
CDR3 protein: CATSSKGNQPQHF

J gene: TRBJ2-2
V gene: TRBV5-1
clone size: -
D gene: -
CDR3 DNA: TGCGCCAGCAGCATCCATCAAGGGTCCGGGGAGCTGTTTTTT
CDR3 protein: CASSIHQGSGELFF

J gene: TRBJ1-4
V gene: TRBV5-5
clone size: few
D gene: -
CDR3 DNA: TGTGCCAGCAGCTTAGACTTAGGGGAAAAACTGTTTTTT
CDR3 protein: CASSLDLGEKLFF

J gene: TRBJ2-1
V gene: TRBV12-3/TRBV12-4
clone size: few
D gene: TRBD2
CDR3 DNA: TGTGCCAGCAGTCAACACCGGGGGGGATCCTACAATGAGCAGTTCTTC
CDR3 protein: CASSQHRGGSYNEQFF

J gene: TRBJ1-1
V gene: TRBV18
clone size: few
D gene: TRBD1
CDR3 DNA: TGTGCCAGCTCACCAGGGACAGGGGCCCGAGAAGCTTTCTTT
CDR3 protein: CASSPGTGAREAFF

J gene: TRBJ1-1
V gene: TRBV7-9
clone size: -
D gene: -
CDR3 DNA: TGTGCCAGCAGCGCCCGGGGTGTTAACACTGAAGCTTTCTTT
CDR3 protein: CASSARGVNTEAFF

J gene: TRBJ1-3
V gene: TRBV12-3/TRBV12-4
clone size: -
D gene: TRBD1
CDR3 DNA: TGTGCCAGCAGTTTCTTAACAGGGGGAAGTGGAAACACCATATATTTT
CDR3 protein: CASSFLTGGSGNTIYF

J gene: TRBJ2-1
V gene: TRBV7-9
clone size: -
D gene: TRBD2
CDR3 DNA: TGTGCCAGCAGCTTATGGACTAGCGGGAACGATGAGCAGTTCTTC
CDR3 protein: CASSLWTSGNDEQFF

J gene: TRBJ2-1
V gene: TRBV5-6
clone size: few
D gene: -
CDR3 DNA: TGTGCCAGCAGCTTGTACGGGCAAGGCTCCTACAATGAGCAGTTCTTC
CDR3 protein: CASSLYGQGSYNEQFF

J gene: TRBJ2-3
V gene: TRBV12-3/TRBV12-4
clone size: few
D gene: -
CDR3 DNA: TGTGCCAGCAGTTTTGATGCGACAGATACGCAGTATTTT
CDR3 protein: CASSFDATDTQYF

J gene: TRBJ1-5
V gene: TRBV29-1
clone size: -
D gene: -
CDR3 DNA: TGCAGCGTCGGGACGTCTTTCAATCAGCCCCAGCATTTT
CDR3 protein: CSVGTSFNQPQHF

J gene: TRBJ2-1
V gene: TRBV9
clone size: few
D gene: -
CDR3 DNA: TGTGCCAGCGCCCCCCGGGCCGGGGAACGGCACAATGAGCAGTTCTTC
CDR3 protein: CASAPRAGERHNEQFF

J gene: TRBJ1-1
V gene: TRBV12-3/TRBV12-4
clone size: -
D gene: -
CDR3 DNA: TGTGCCAGCAGTTCACCAGACCTGAACACTGAAGCTTTCTTT
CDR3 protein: CASSSPDLNTEAFF

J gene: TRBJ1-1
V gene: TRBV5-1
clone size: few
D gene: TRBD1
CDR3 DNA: TGCGCCAGCAGCTCGACAGGGGAGAACACTGAAGCTTTCTTT
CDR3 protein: CASSSTGENTEAFF

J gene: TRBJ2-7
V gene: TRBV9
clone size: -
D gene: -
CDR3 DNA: TGTGCCAGCAGCCCCCGTGTAGGACCCTACGAGCAGTACTTC
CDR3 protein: CASSPRVGPYEQYF

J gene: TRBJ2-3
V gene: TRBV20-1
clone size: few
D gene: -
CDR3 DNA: TGCAGTGCTAGAGATCCCCTTGCGCAGTATTTT
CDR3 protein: CSARDPLAQYF

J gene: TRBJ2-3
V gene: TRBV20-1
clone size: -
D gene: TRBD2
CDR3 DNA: TGCAGTGCCGCAGCGGGGACTAGCACAGATACGCAGTATTTT
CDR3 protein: CSAAAGTSTDTQYF

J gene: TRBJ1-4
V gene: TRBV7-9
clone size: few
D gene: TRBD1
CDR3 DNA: TGTGCCAGCAACCTGGGACAGCGAGATGAAAAACTGTTTTTT
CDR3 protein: CASNLGQRDEKLFF

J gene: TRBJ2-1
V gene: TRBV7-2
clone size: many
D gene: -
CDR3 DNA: TGTGCCAGCAGCTTAGCCCAGGGGTCCTACAATGAGCAGTTCTTC
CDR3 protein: CASSLAQGSYNEQFF

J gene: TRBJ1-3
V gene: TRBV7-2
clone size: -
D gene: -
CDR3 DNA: TGTGCCAGCAGCTTAGCTTCGGGGTTTAGGGGAAACACCATATATTTT
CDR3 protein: CASSLASGFRGNTIYF

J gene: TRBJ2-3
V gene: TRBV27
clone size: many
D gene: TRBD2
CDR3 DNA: TGTGCCAGCAGTTTAGTAGCGGGAGGGACAGATACGCAGTATTTT
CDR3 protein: CASSLVAGGTDTQYF

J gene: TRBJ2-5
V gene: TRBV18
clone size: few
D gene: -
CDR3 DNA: TGTGCCAGCTCACCACCGACCGGGAAAGAGACCCAGTACTTC
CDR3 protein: CASSPPTGKETQYF

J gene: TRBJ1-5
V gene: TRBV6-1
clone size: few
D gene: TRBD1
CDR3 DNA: TGTGCCAGCAGAGCCGGGACAGGGATTTCGAATCAGCCCCAGCATTTT
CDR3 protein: CASRAGTGISNQPQHF

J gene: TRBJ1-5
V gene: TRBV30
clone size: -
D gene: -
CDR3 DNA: TGTGCCTGGAGCCCGGCGGCGGGGGGGTATAATCAGCCCCAGCATTTT
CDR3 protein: CAWSPAAGGYNQPQHF

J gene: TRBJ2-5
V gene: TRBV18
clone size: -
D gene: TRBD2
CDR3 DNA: TGTGCCAGCTCCCCCGGGGGCCTAGCGGGGGCCGACATTAACCAAGAGACCCAGTACTTC
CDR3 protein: CASSPGGLAGADINQETQYF

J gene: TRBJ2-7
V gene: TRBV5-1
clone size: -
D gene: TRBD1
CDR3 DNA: TGCGCCAGCAGCTTTGACAGGGCCCCCTACGAGCAGTACTTC
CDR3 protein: CASSFDRAPYEQYF

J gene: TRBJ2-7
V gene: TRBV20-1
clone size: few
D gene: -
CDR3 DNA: TGCAGTGCGGAGACAGGGAGGAACTCCTACGAGCAGTACTTC
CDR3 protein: CSAETGRNSYEQYF

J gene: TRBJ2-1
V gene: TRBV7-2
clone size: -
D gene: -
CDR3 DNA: TGTGCCAGCAGCTATAGTCGGATAGCGGACAACTACAATGAGCAGTTCTTC
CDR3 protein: CASSYSRIADNYNEQFF

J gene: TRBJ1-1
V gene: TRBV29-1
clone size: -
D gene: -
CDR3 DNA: TGCAGCGTTGATGATGGGGGGCATCGCACTGAAGCTTTCTTT
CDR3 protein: CSVDDGGHRTEAFF

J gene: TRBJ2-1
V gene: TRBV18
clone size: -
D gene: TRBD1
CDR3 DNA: TGTGCCAGCTCGCGCTCCACCGGGACAGGGATCTACAATGAGCAGTTCTTC
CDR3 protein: CASSRSTGTGIYNEQFF

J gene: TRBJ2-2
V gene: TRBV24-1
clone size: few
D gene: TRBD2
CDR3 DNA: TGTGCCACCAGTGATTTGCGACTAGCGGGAGAAGGCACCGGGGAGCTGTTTTTT
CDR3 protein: CATSDLRLAGEGTGELFF

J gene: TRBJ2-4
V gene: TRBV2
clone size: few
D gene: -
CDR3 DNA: TGTGCCAGCAAAAAAGGGCTCGGCGCCAAAAACATTCAGTACTTC
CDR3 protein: CASKKGLGAKNIQYF

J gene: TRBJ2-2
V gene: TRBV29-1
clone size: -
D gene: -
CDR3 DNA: TGCAGCGTTGTCGGCGGCACCACGAACACCGGGGAGCTGTTTTTT
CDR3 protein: CSVVGGTTNTGELFF

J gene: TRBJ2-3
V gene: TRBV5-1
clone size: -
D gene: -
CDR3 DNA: TGCGCCAGCAGCCCATGGGGCGCGGATACGCAGTATTTT
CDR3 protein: CASSPWGADTQYF

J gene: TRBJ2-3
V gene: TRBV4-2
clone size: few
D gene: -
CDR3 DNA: TGTGCCAGCAGCGCTGGGCAGGGAGATGCAGATACGCAGTATTTT
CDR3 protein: CASSAGQGDADTQYF

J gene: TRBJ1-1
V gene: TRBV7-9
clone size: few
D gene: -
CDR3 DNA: TGTGCCACCCCGAATGTCAATACAGGTAGCGGCACTGAAGCTTTCTTT
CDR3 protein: CATPNVNTGSGTEAFF